This is a list of T cell receptor beta chains from one sample in a study of cytomegalovirus exposure and HLA in healthy donors. Profiling relied on immunoSEQ multiplex PCR, and the TCRdb table lists in-frame clones only, not all of them. The sample includes fewer than 150,000 clones, 55% to 75% of them seen just once. The material sequenced was PBMCs. Every receptor here comes from a woman aged 35 to 49 in good health and CMV-seropositive. Each CDR3 is given with its conserved first and last residue. The order of the fields is J gene, V gene, CDR3 protein.

TRBJ1-1 | TRBV29-1 | CSAQRRGTNTEAFF
TRBJ1-1 | TRBV29-1 | CSVVGGRSNTEAFF
TRBJ1-6 | TRBV5-1 | CASRQTGVNSPLHF
TRBJ1-6 | TRBV27 | CASKRTADSPLHF
TRBJ2-1 | TRBV7-2 | CASSLGGPGTSGENEQFF
TRBJ2-5 | TRBV25-1 | CASRHFGGGGETQYF
TRBJ2-6 | TRBV7-6 | CASSSGTAGANVLTF
TRBJ1-1 | TRBV6-5 | CASSRGGGNTEAFF
TRBJ1-2 | TRBV2 | CASSDLGIGAYGYTF
TRBJ2-5 | TRBV27 | CASSPTRDYETQYF
TRBJ1-2 | TRBV6-5 | CASSYAGQGSDGYTF
TRBJ2-7 | TRBV6-6 | CASSSGQLISREQYF
TRBJ1-3 | TRBV7-8 | CASSLDRARGNTIYF
TRBJ1-6 | TRBV4-3 | CASSQDQGGNSPLHF
TRBJ2-7 | TRBV4-3 | CASSQDRAYEQYF
TRBJ1-2 | TRBV13 | CASTLNRGEGGYTF
TRBJ1-1 | TRBV12-5 | CASGLVPNGNTEAFF
TRBJ2-3 | TRBV6-5 | CASSYTAGGTDTQYF
TRBJ1-1 | TRBV9 | CASSAITANTEAFF
TRBJ2-7 | TRBV4-1 | CASSQDQGYEQYF
TRBJ2-7 | TRBV10-3 | CAISGGGGSTYEQYF
TRBJ2-3 | TRBV29-1 | CSVDYLGQEADTQYF
TRBJ1-2 | TRBV2 | CASSWTFGSSNYGYTF
TRBJ1-6 | TRBV11-2 | CASSFETLGNSPLHF
TRBJ1-2 | TRBV19 | CASTSAGVGYTF
TRBJ2-7 | TRBV29-1 | CSARQGIFYEQYF
TRBJ1-1 | TRBV4-1 | CASSQWDSAIRTEAFF
TRBJ2-7 | TRBV5-1 | CASSLAGRREGEQYF
TRBJ2-7 | TRBV5-1 | CASSLGGQGGYEQYF
TRBJ1-6 | TRBV14 | CASSLRDSYNSPLHF
TRBJ2-6 | TRBV9 | CASSRRPGANVLTF
TRBJ2-2 | TRBV5-1 | CASSADRGELFF
TRBJ1-1 | TRBV4-1 | CASSQAGETGDTEAFF
TRBJ2-1 | TRBV6-4 | CASSPGQGAGNEQFF
TRBJ2-5 | TRBV9 | CASSVGQGAWETQYF
TRBJ1-1 | TRBV18 | CASSLWGDTEAFF
TRBJ1-2 | TRBV6-1 | CASQTAYGYTF
TRBJ2-6 | TRBV7-9 | CASSLNRDISGANVLTF
TRBJ1-1 | TRBV4-3 | CASSQDGRGRTEAFF
TRBJ2-3 | TRBV7-8 | CASSPAAGGPSTDTQYF
TRBJ2-1 | TRBV19 | CASSLYREGSEQFF
TRBJ2-1 | TRBV6-1 | CASSESLLYNEQFF
TRBJ2-6 | TRBV7-9 | CASSLRSSGANVLTF
TRBJ2-7 | TRBV11-2 | CASSRRGTGNYEQYF
TRBJ1-2 | TRBV7-6 | CASSRQGAWGYTF
TRBJ1-2 | TRBV4-2 | CASSPIKTRDRGPGNYGYTF
TRBJ2-5 | TRBV6-5 | CASSYKGARETQYF
TRBJ1-2 | TRBV7-9 | CATPNRLANYGYTF
TRBJ2-1 | TRBV11-2 | CASSPSSVYYNEQFF
TRBJ2-5 | TRBV5-6 | CASSLGFGETQYF
TRBJ2-4 | TRBV29-1 | CSVGLQLAKNIQYF
TRBJ2-2 | TRBV25-1 | CASRNTDRGGTGELFF
TRBJ1-1 | TRBV2 | CASSPPGGTEAFF
TRBJ2-5 | TRBV6-5 | CASSSTVYPETQYF
TRBJ2-3 | TRBV7-2 | CASSSPTGRITDTQYF
TRBJ1-2 | TRBV6-1 | CASKTGFDGYTF